Listed here are 18 T cell receptor beta chains from one sample, sequenced in a study of T-cell reconstitution after alpha-beta-depleted transplantation in children. The library targeted TCRbeta and was prepared with unique molecular identifiers. MiXCR, run by TCRdb on the PCR reads, gives a single entry per CDR3 protein. The sample shows a few hundred thousand distinct CDR3 sequences, roughly 11% of them seen only once. Sequencing was performed on PBMCs, taken before TCRalphabeta/CD19-depleted stem cell transplant. The receptors originated from a child younger than two with acute myeloid leukemia, due to receive a stem cell transplant.

There are many counts of this clonotype. This chain links TRBV20-1 with TRBJ2-3; perhaps D is TRBD1 or TRBD2 (6 bases each). This CDR3 contains 12 residues. V was cut by 3 bases and J by 4 bases, with 8 bases left in between. Per germline, CDR1 DFQATT and CDR2 SNEGSKA (reference sequence). CDR3 in DNA: TGCAGTGCTAGCGGGGGCGCAGATACGCAGTATTTT. It specifies CSASGGADTQYF.

This clonotype was counted many times. The chain combines TRBV7-2 with TRBJ2-1, with D perhaps matching TRBD1 (5 bases). Germline V gives CDR1 SGHTA, CDR2 FQGNSA. The CDR3 extends over 12 amino acids. The V end lost 11 bases, the J end lost 2 bases, and 10 bases lay between the germline ends. The CDR3 is CAHRTAYNEQFF. The CDR3 coding sequence is TGTGCCCACAGGACGGCCTACAATGAGCAGTTCTTC.

This clonotype was detected many times. The rearrangement links TRBV6-5 to TRBJ2-7, with D perhaps matching TRBD1 (5 bases). The CDR3 contains 13 residues. The germline gives CDR1 MNHEY, CDR2 SVGAGI. Deletions cut 2 bases from V and 2 bases from J, with 7 bases between. CDR3 in DNA: TGTGCCAGCAGTTACAGGGGCACCTACGAGCAGTACTTC. Translating it yields CASSYRGTYEQYF.

This clonotype occurred many times. The chain recombines TRBV6-5 with TRBJ1-5; D not certain. There are 18 residues in the CDR3. CDR1 is MNHEY, CDR2 SVGAGI, per germline. V lost 0 bases and J lost 2, with 17 bases in between. CDR3 amino acids: CASSYSRNSLFGNQPQHF. For the CDR3, the DNA is TGTGCCAGCAGTTACTCCCGGAACAGCCTTTTTGGCAATCAGCCCCAGCATTTT.

This clonotype was seen many times. This chain connects TRBV5-1 to TRBJ2-7, with D possibly matching TRBD2 (7 bases). Germline V CDR1 and CDR2: SGHRS, YFSETQ. Trimming pared 0 bases from V and 3 bases from J, leaving 10 bases between. There are 14 residues in the CDR3. The CDR3 DNA reads as TGCGCCAGCAGCTTGGCGGGGGGCGACTACGAGCAGTACTTC. As protein: CASSLAGGDYEQYF.

Ten or more counts support this clonotype. The chain has TRBV7-8 and TRBJ1-2; possible D gene TRBD1, 5 bases. Germline CDR1 and CDR2: SGHVS and FQNEAQ. The V gene lost 6 bases and the J gene lost 9 bases, with 17 bases spanning the gap. The CDR3 sequence is 13 residues long. The CDR3 coding sequence is TGTGCCAGCAGACCGGGACCGACAGCAAGCTACACCTTC. Its protein is CASRPGPTASYTF.

This clonotype occurred many times. This chain joins TRBV12-3 or TRBV12-4 and TRBJ1-5; D might be TRBD1 (5 bases). Trimming left V 2 bases short and J 10 bases short, with 15 bases between. CDR3 length: 14 amino acids. This CDR3 is CASSLRGEPNPQHF. Here the CDR3 DNA reads TGTGCCAGCAGTTTACGGGGCGAACCGAATCCCCAGCATTTT.

This clonotype was recorded at least ten times. The J gene is TRBJ2-3, the V gene TRBV29-1; D gene ambiguous. With 5 bases removed from V and 4 bases from J, the gap between germline ends came to 13 bases. The CDR3 covers 13 residues. Germline V lookup: CDR1 SQVTM, CDR2 ANQGSEA. CDR3 nucleotide sequence: TGCAGCGTTCATGATGGTGGGGCAGATACGCAGTATTTT. Its translation is CSVHDGGADTQYF.

This clonotype showed up many times. This chain connects TRBV6-1 to TRBJ2-6, with D uncertain. Germline V gene data show CDR1 as MNHNS and CDR2 as SASEGT. The CDR3 is 14 amino acids. Trimming cost V 3 bases and J 1 base, with 4 bases left between them. This chain's CDR3 is CASSEGSGANVLTF. The CDR3 DNA reads TGTGCCAGCAGTGAGGGGTCTGGGGCCAACGTCCTGACTTTC.

For this clonotype: This clone may be a read error of a much larger clone one base away. The genes are TRBV11-3 and TRBJ2-1; 7 positions match TRBD1. The CDR3 is 13 amino acids. V was clipped by 5 bases and J by 9 bases; unmatched bases: 7. CDR1 is SGHNT, CDR2 YENEEA, per germline. The CDR3 spells CASSQGDHIEQFF. Here the CDR3 DNA reads TGTGCCAGCAGCCAGGGGGACCATATTGAGCAGTTCTTC. Based on the CDR3 plus reference TRBV11-3 and TRBJ2-1, the full variable domain is EAGVVQSPRYKIIEKKQPVAFWCNPISGHNTLYWYLQNLGQGPELLIRYENEEAVDDSQLPKDRFSAERLKGVDSTLKIQPAELGDSAVYLCASSQGDHIEQFFGPGTRLTVL.

This clonotype was found many times. This chain joins TRBV27 and TRBJ2-7, with 12 bases aligning to TRBD2. The germline CDR1 and CDR2 sequences are MNHEY and SMNVEV (reference sequence). The J segment lost 4 bases and the V segment lost 9 bases, leaving 1 base of the junction unmatched. The CDR3 consists of 12 residues. The CDR3 DNA reads TGTGCCAGTGGACTAGCGGGATACGAGCAGTACTTC. Its translation is CASGLAGYEQYF.

This clonotype was counted ten times or more. The chain uses TRBV13 and TRBJ2-3, with TRBD2 identical over 11 bases. Trimming took 5 bases from V and 2 from J; bases not matched to a gene: 6. CDR3 size: 16 residues. Germline V gene sequence: CDR1 PRHDT, CDR2 FYEKMQ (reference sequence). The CDR3 reads CASSGIAGGSTDTQYF. The CDR3 bases are TGTGCCAGCAGCGGTATAGCGGGAGGGTCCACAGATACGCAGTATTTT. Full variable domain (remainder filled in from reference TRBV13 and TRBJ2-3): AAGVIQSPRHLIKEKRETATLKCYPIPRHDTVYWYQQGPGQDPQFLISFYEKMQSDKGSIPDRFSAQQFSDYHSELNMSSLELGDSALYFCASSGIAGGSTDTQYFGPGTRLTVL.

Many counts were recorded for this clonotype. The chain joins TRBV29-1 to TRBJ1-6; the D gene is possibly TRBD1 (6 bases). This CDR3 has 14 residues. Germline assignment: CDR1 SQVTM and CDR2 ANQGSEA. Trimming pared 1 base from V and 7 bases from J, leaving 11 bases between. The CDR3 reads CSVEARDKNSPLHF. For the CDR3, the DNA is TGCAGCGTTGAAGCTAGGGACAAGAATTCACCCCTCCACTTT.

This clonotype has at least ten counts. The chain uses TRBV20-1 and TRBJ2-5; D ambiguous. From germline, CDR1 is DFQATT and CDR2 SNEGSKA (reference sequence). This CDR3 contains 12 residues. The CDR3 loop is CGAPMNQETQYF. CDR3 nucleotide sequence: TGCGGCGCCCCAATGAACCAAGAGACCCAGTACTTC.

This clonotype was detected many times. This chain joins TRBV11-2 and TRBJ1-2, with D possibly matching TRBD1 (5 bases). Germline values: CDR1 SGHAT, CDR2 FQNNGV. The V end was cut by 1 base, the J end by 6 bases, with 12 bases between. The CDR3 sequence is 14 residues long. This CDR3 reads CASSLGPGWDGYTF. The DNA of the CDR3 is TGTGCCAGCAGCTTAGGACCAGGGTGGGATGGCTACACCTTC.

This clonotype has more than one count but fewer than ten. The CDR3 sequence: CASGTLQVVNTEAFF. Written as DNA, the CDR3 is TGTGCCAGCGGAACGTTACAGGTGGTGAACACTGAAGCTTTCTTT. V and J are TRBV2 and TRBJ1-1, with D maybe TRBD1 (5 bases). Trimming cost V 8 bases and J 0 bases, with 16 bases left between them. Germline CDR1 and CDR2: SNHLY and FYNNEI. The CDR3 is 15 residues long.

On this clonotype: Sequence at one end of the junction differs from germline and may be a read error. The J gene is TRBJ2-7, the V gene TRBV12-3 or TRBV12-4; TRBD2 might be the D (6 bases). CDR3 size: 13 residues. This CDR3 reads CAGSVLGGDEQYF. The CDR3 DNA reads as TGTGCCGGCAGCGTACTAGGAGGGGACGAGCAGTACTTC.

The V and J genes are TRBV25-1 and TRBJ1-3; D unclear. Trimming pared 1 base from V and 0 bases from J, leaving 7 bases between. This CDR3 contains 15 residues. The germline V gene encodes CDR1 MGHDK and CDR2 SYGVNS. CDR3 in DNA: TGTGCCAGCAGTGAATTGGTAGTCTCTGGAAACACCATATATTTT. Translated: CASSELVVSGNTIYF.